A single T cell receptor beta chain is shown here with its context. Its antigen remains unidentified. These data belong to a study of T cells expressing NK-cell markers. Study-level information: Seven of the eight sequenced donors were HCMV-seropositive; one was seronegative.

CDR3 length: 13 residues. Making the TCR beta cDNA relied on 5'RACE template switching with UMIs. No DNA is given; TCRdb re-called the 5' RACE reads and lists each CDR3 protein once. The sample holds about 260,000 distinct CDR3 sequences. Findings of the study overall: What remained unclear was the HCMV specificity of expanded NKG2C+ T cell clones.

This chain uses TRBV12-3 or TRBV12-4 with TRBJ2-2. What was sequenced was blood T cells: a sorted CD56 or NKG2C T cell subset, CD4+ or CD8+ T cells, or bulk PBMC T cells (not recorded which). The sequence came from a woman aged 18-70 years in good health. The CDR3 loop reads CASRQLGTGELFF.